This T cell receptor beta chain was sequenced in a study of T cells in Graves' hyperthyroidism and ophthalmopathy. RNA transcripts gave rise to amplified TCR beta CDR3 regions. In the first-round RT-PCR of the TCR CDR3, the HTBI primer set was used. From the multiplex PCR reads, TCRdb called clonotypes with MiXCR, one entry per CDR3 protein. The sample has approximately 330,000 distinct CDR3 sequences, roughly 13% seen once. This clonotype was seen many times. This receptor was identified in a woman aged 35 to 49 with Graves' ophthalmopathy. Input material: blood.

The DNA of the CDR3 is TGTGCCAGCAGCCCCGATAGGTTTTCACCCCTCCACTTT. Protein: CASSPDRFSPLHF. The chain joins TRBV2 to TRBJ1-6; D call uncertain. Germline CDR1 and CDR2: SNHLY and FYNNEI. V was trimmed by 6 bases and J by 9 bases, leaving 12 bases between them. The CDR3 has 13 residues.